These T cell receptor beta chains were read from a single sample in a study of T cells after yellow fever vaccination. TCRdb processed the 5' RACE reads anew with MiXCR; each CDR3 protein has one entry. The data show hundreds of thousands of distinct CDR3 sequences, roughly a sixth seen once. The material was PBMCs, obtained before the yellow fever booster vaccination. These receptors were obtained from a man between 18 and 29 years old who received the YFV17D yellow fever vaccine. Each CDR3 is given with its conserved first and last residue. A D gene is named only where the DNA matches it firmly. Rows give clone size only sometimes, using once, few, many, or a class for an expanded clone.

v_gene	j_gene	d_gene	abundance	CDR3nt	CDR3aa
TRBV7-2	TRBJ2-3	.	many	TGTGCCAGCAGCTTAGTCGGTAGGGGCACAGATACGCAGTATTTT	CASSLVGRGTDTQYF
TRBV10-2	TRBJ2-3	.	few	TGCGCCAGCAGTGAGTTCCCCTACTCGTATACGCAGTATTTT	CASSEFPYSYTQYF
TRBV20-1	TRBJ2-1	TRBD2	few	TGCAGTGCTCAGCGGGGGGCCGGGAACAATGAGCAGTTCTTC	CSAQRGAGNNEQFF
TRBV29-1	TRBJ1-3	.	many	TGCAGCGTTGCACAGAGCTCTGGAAACACCATATATTTT	CSVAQSSGNTIYF
TRBV25-1	TRBJ1-2	.	.	TGTGCCAGCAGTGAATATGCAGGAAACTATGGCTACACCTTC	CASSEYAGNYGYTF
TRBV21-1	TRBJ2-1	.	few	TGTGCCAGCAAGGGGAATAGCTCCGGGGGTACGCGCTTCGGTGAATTCTTC	CASKGNSSGGTRFGEFF
TRBV11-2	TRBJ2-7	TRBD1	few	TGTGCCAGCAGCCCACTCCCGGGACAGGGGAACTACGAGCAGTACTTC	CASSPLPGQGNYEQYF
TRBV10-3	TRBJ2-3	.	few	TGTGCCATCAGTGGGAATGGGGGCCTCACAGATACGCAGTATTTT	CAISGNGGLTDTQYF
TRBV29-1	TRBJ1-1	.	few	TGCAGCGTTGATACGGCCACTGAAGCTTTCTTT	CSVDTATEAFF
TRBV7-2	TRBJ2-5	.	.	TGTGCCAGCAGCCCCGGCGGACGTGGCGGAGTACAAGAGACCCAGTACTTC	CASSPGGRGGVQETQYF
TRBV4-1	TRBJ2-3	TRBD1	.	TGCGCCAGCAGCCAAGCAGGGGGCTCCCCAGATACGCAGTATTTT	CASSQAGGSPDTQYF
TRBV18	TRBJ1-5	TRBD1	few	TGTGCCAGCTCGGGACAGGGGAATAGCAATCAGCCCCAGCATTTT	CASSGQGNSNQPQHF
TRBV18	TRBJ2-5	TRBD1	few	TGTGCCAGCTCACCCCCAGGGTCACAGGGGGAAGAGACCCAGTACTTC	CASSPPGSQGEETQYF
TRBV7-9	TRBJ2-1	.	.	TGTGCCAGCAGCTCGCGGACAGGCCCTCGGGGGAATGAGCAGTTCTTC	CASSSRTGPRGNEQFF
TRBV28	TRBJ1-1	.	.	TGTGCCAGCAGTACAGGGTTCACTGAAGCTTTCTTT	CASSTGFTEAFF
TRBV7-2	TRBJ2-1	.	many	TGTGCCAGCAGCTCCCAATACAACAATGAGCAGTTCTTC	CASSSQYNNEQFF
TRBV5-1	TRBJ2-3	.	few	TGCGCCAGCAGCTTGACAGAAGATACGCAGTATTTT	CASSLTEDTQYF
TRBV9	TRBJ2-5	.	many	TGTGCCAGCAGCGTAGCTGTGGGAGAGACCCAGTACTTC	CASSVAVGETQYF
TRBV19	TRBJ1-1	.	once	TGTGCCAGTAGTATAGCCCGGATGAGGAACACTGAAGCTTTCTTT	CASSIARMRNTEAFF
TRBV2	TRBJ2-5	TRBD1	.	TGTGCCAGCAGCCGCTTGGGACAGGGCCAAGAGACCCAGTACTTC	CASSRLGQGQETQYF
TRBV7-3	TRBJ2-1	.	.	TGTGCCAGCAGCTTAAGCCTTACTGCGCCGCAGTTCTTC	CASSLSLTAPQFF
TRBV7-6	TRBJ2-5	.	few	TGTGCCAGCAGCTTAATGGAGGAGACCCAGTACTTC	CASSLMEETQYF
TRBV6-5	TRBJ1-2	TRBD1	.	TGTGCCAGCAGTTCCATCAATCAGGGGGCTAACTATGGCTACACCTTC	CASSSINQGANYGYTF
TRBV6-2/TRBV6-3	TRBJ1-2	.	.	TGTGCCAGCAGCCCAGGGCGGACCTATGGCTACACCTTC	CASSPGRTYGYTF
TRBV7-6	TRBJ2-7	.	.	TGTGCCAGCAGCTTAGTGGCAGGCCCGGGCTACGAGCAGTACTTC	CASSLVAGPGYEQYF
TRBV29-1	TRBJ2-1	.	few	TGCAGCGTTGAAGATTCGCGAGTTGATCCCAATGAGCAGTTCTTC	CSVEDSRVDPNEQFF
TRBV6-1	TRBJ2-3	.	.	TGTGCCAGCAGTGGCAGTAGCGTTACGCAGTATTTT	CASSGSSVTQYF
TRBV10-3	TRBJ2-3	TRBD2	many	TGTGCCATCAGCCCAGGCGGGGGATCAGATACGCAGTATTTT	CAISPGGGSDTQYF
TRBV20-1	TRBJ1-1	.	few	TGCAGTGCTAGAGTAATGAGGGGGGTGAACACTGAAGCTTTCTTT	CSARVMRGVNTEAFF
TRBV7-3	TRBJ2-5	.	once	TGTGCCAGCAGCTTAACAGGGTTCGGGGAGACCCAGTACTTC	CASSLTGFGETQYF
TRBV20-1	TRBJ2-3	TRBD2	.	TGCAGTGCTAGTCCACTAGCGGGGGGGCCAGATACGCAGTATTTT	CSASPLAGGPDTQYF
TRBV20-1	TRBJ2-1	.	.	TGCAGTGCTAGAGTTCCGGGGAAAGCCTACAATGAGCAGTTCTTC	CSARVPGKAYNEQFF